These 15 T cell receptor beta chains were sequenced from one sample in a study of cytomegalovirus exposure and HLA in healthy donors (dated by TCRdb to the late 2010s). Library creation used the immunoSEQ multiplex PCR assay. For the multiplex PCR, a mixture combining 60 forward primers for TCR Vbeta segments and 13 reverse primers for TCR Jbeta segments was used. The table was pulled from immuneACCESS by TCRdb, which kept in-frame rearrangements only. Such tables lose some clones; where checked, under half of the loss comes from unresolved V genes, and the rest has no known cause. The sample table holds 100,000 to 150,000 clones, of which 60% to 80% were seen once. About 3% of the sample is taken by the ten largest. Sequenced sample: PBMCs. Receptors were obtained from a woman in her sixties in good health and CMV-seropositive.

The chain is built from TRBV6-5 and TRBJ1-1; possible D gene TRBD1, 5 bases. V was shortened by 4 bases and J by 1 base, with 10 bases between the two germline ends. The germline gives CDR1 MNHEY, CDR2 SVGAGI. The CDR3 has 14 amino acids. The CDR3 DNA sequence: TGTGCCAGCAGTTCCCGACAGAAGAACACTGAAGCTTTCTTT. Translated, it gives CASSSRQKNTEAFF.

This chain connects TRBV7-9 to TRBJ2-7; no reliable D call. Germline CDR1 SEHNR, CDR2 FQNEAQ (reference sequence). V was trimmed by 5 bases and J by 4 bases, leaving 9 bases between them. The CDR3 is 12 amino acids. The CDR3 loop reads CASSPEFYEQYF. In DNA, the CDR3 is TGTGCCAGCAGCCCCGAGTTTTACGAGCAGTACTTC.

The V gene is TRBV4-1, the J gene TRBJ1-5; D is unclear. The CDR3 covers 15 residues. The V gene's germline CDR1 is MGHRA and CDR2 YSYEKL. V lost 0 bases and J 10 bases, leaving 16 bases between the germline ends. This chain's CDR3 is CASSQDPSRVGPQHF. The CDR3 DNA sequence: TGCGCCAGCAGCCAAGATCCAAGTCGGGTCGGACCCCAGCATTTT.

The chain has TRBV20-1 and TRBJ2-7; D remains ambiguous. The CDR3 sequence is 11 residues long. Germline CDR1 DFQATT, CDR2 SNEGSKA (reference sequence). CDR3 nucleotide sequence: TGCAGCGGTCAAGAGATCTACGAGCAGTACTTC. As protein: CSGQEIYEQYF.

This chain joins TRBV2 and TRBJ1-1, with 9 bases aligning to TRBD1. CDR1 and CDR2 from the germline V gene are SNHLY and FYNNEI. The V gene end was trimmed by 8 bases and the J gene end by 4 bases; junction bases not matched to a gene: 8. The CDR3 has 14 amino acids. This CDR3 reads CASGALTGGTEAFF. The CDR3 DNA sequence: TGTGCCAGCGGCGCTTTGACAGGGGGCACTGAAGCTTTCTTT. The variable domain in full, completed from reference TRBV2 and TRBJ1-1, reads EPEVTQTPSHQVTQMGQEVILRCVPISNHLYFYWYRQILGQKVEFLVSFYNNEISEKSEIFDDQFSVERPDGSNFTLKIRSTKLEDSAMYFCASGALTGGTEAFFGQGTRLTVV.

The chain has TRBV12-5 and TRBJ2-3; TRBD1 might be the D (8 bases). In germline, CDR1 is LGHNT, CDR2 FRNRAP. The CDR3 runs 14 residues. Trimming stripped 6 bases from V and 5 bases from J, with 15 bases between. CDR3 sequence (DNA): TGTGCTAGTGGCCTGGACAGGGAGGGAGATACGCAGTATTTT. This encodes CASGLDREGDTQYF. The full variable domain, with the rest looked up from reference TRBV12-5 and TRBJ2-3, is DARVTQTPRHKVTEMGQEVTMRCQPILGHNTVFWYRQTMMQGLELLAYFRNRAPLDDSGMPKDRFSAEMPDATLATLKIQPSEPRDSAVYFCASGLDREGDTQYFGPGTRLTVL.

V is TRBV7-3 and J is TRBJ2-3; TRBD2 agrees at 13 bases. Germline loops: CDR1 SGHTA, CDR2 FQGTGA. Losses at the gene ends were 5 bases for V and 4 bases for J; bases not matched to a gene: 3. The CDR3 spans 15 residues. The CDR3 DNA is TGTGCCAGCAGCGTACTAGCGGGGGGGGCAGATACGCAGTATTTT. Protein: CASSVLAGGADTQYF.

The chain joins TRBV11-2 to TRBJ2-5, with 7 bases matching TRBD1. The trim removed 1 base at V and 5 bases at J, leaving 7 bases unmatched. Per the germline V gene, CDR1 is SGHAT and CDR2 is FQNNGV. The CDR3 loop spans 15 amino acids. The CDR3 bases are TGTGCCAGCAGCTTAGGACAGGGTATTTTGGAGACCCAGTACTTC. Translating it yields CASSLGQGILETQYF.

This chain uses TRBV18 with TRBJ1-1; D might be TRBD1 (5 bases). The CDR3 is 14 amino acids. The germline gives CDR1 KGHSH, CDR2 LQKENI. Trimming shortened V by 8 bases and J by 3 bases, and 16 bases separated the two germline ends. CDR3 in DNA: TGTGCCAGCCTACGGGGGGTAGGGGACACTGAAGCTTTCTTT. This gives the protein CASLRGVGDTEAFF.

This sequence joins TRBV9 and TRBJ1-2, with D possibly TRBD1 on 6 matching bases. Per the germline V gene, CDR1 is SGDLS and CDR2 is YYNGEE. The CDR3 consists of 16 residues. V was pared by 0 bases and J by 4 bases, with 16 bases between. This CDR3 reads CASSVGGGGGSYGYTF. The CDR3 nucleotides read TGTGCCAGCAGCGTAGGCGGGGGAGGGGGTAGCTATGGCTACACCTTC.

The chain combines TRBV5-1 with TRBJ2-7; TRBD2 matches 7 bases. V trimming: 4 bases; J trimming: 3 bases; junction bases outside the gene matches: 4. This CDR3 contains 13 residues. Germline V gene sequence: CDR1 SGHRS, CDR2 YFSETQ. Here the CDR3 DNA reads TGCGCCAGCAGCCTGACTAGCTTCTACGAGCAGTACTTC. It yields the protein CASSLTSFYEQYF.

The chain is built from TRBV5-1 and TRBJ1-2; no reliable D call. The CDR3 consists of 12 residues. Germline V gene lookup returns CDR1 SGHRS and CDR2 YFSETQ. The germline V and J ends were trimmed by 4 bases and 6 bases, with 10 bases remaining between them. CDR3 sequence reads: CASSPYENGYTF. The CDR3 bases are TGCGCCAGCAGCCCTTACGAGAATGGCTACACCTTC.

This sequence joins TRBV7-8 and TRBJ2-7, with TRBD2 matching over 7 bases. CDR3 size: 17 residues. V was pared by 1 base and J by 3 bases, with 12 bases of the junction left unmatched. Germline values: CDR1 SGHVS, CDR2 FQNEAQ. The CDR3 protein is CASSLGSAGVGGYEQYF. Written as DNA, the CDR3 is TGTGCCAGCAGCTTAGGGTCGGCGGGGGTAGGAGGCTACGAGCAGTACTTC.

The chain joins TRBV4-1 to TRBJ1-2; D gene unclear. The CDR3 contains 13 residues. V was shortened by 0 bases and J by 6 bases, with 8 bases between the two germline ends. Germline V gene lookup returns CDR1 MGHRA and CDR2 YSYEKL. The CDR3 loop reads CASSQDNTDGYTF. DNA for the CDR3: TGCGCCAGCAGCCAAGATAATACAGATGGCTACACCTTC.

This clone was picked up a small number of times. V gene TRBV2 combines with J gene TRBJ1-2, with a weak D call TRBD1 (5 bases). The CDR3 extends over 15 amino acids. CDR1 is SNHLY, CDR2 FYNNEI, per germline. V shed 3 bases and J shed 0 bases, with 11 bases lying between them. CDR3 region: CASSEVQGANYGYTF. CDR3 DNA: TGTGCCAGCAGTGAGGTTCAGGGCGCTAACTATGGCTACACCTTC.